The 17 T cell receptor beta chains below all came from one sample that was sequenced in a study of CD8+ T cells in alopecia areata. Treatment noted: oral pan-JAK inhibitor, 5-10 mg twice daily. As the sequencing template, cDNA was produced by extracting RNA and reverse transcribing it. Some clones are missing from TCRdb's copy, which holds only in-frame ones; the method was immunoSEQ multiplex PCR. The table shows about 180,000 clones, with around 51% occurring only once. The starting material was CD8+ T cells sorted from blood, obtained at roughly week 52, from a patient treated with tofacitinib. Receptors were obtained from a human donor with alopecia areata.

The chain joins TRBV13 to TRBJ1-2; D not resolved. Between the trimmed V and J ends, which lost 0 bases and 2 bases, there was a span of 13 bases. Germline CDR1 reads PRHDT; CDR2 reads FYEKMQ (reference sequence). This CDR3 region has 16 residues. In nucleotides, the CDR3 is TGTGCCAGCAGCTTAGGGGAGTACGAACAGAACTATGGCTACACCTTC. Amino acids: CASSLGEYEQNYGYTF.

The sample holds a few counts of this clone. This chain uses TRBV5-6 with TRBJ2-5, with D perhaps TRBD2 (6 bases). The CDR3 runs to 16 residues. The V end lost 2 bases, the J end lost 1 base, and 15 bases lay between the germline ends. Germline-derived CDR1 and CDR2 are SGHDT and YYEEEE. The CDR3 region has the DNA TGTGCCAGCAGCTTCTCGGAGGGACCTCTCCAAGAGACCCAGTACTTC. It encodes CASSFSEGPLQETQYF.

The chain recombines TRBV27 with TRBJ1-4; perhaps TRBD1 as D (5 bases). The V end lost 4 bases, the J end lost 8 bases, and 17 bases lay between the germline ends. The CDR3 length is 15 residues. CDR1 is MNHEY and CDR2 is SMNVEV in the germline V gene (reference sequence). CDR3 sequence (DNA): TGTGCCAGCAGTTCAGAGTGGGGGTTAGGCGAAAAACTGTTTTTT. It yields the protein CASSSEWGLGEKLFF.

This clone has just a few counts. This chain links TRBV27 with TRBJ1-1, with 8 positions matching TRBD1. V shed 8 bases, J shed 3 bases, and the junction held 11 bases outside the gene matches. Germline assignment: CDR1 MNHEY and CDR2 SMNVEV (reference sequence). The CDR3 spans 15 residues. This chain's CDR3 is CASGQGLGFDTEAFF. The DNA of the CDR3 is TGTGCCAGCGGACAGGGTCTGGGATTCGACACTGAAGCTTTCTTT.

This chain joins TRBV7-9 and TRBJ2-3, with 9 nucleotides matching TRBD2. The CDR3 sequence is 16 residues long. Unmatched junction bases numbered 10, after V lost 4 bases and J lost 5 bases. CDR1 is SEHNR, CDR2 FQNEAQ, per germline (reference sequence). CDR3 sequence reads: CASSSPGAGGGDTQYF. DNA of the CDR3: TGTGCCAGCAGCTCCCCGGGAGCGGGGGGCGGAGATACGCAGTATTTT.

This chain joins TRBV6-5 and TRBJ1-3; unclear D gene. The CDR3 spans 15 residues. Germline assignment: CDR1 MNHEY and CDR2 SVGAGI. The V gene lost 7 bases and the J gene lost 8 bases, with 21 bases spanning the gap. CDR3 amino acids: CASIDPDEELDTIYF. As DNA, the CDR3 is TGTGCCAGCATAGACCCGGACGAGGAGTTGGACACCATATATTTT.

The V call is TRBV5-1, the J call TRBJ2-2, with D hard to call. Trimming took off 5 bases at V and 2 bases at J, with 13 bases between the two ends. Germline V lookup: CDR1 SGHRS, CDR2 YFSETQ. This CDR3 comprises 15 residues. DNA of the CDR3: TGCGCCAGCAGTCTCAGTACGGCCAACACCGGGGAGCTGTTTTTT. This encodes CASSLSTANTGELFF.

This chain uses TRBV5-1 with TRBJ1-6; D is undetermined. Germline lookup yields CDR1 SGHRS and CDR2 YFSETQ. The length of the CDR3 is 18 residues. V dropped 4 bases and J dropped 2 bases, with 19 bases sitting between them. CDR3 coding DNA: TGCGCCAGCAGCCGCCCACGGGCCACGAGTGCCTATAATTCACCCCTCCACTTT. This translates into CASSRPRATSAYNSPLHF.

V is TRBV5-1 and J is TRBJ2-4; D may be TRBD1 (6 bases). Trimming left V 0 bases short and J 8 bases short, with 12 bases between. CDR1 is SGHRS, CDR2 YFSETQ, per germline. This CDR3 region has 14 residues. The CDR3 loop reads CASSLAGDGHIQYF. CDR3 nucleotides: TGCGCCAGCAGCTTGGCAGGGGACGGTCACATTCAGTACTTC.

The gene calls are TRBV27 and TRBJ2-7; D perhaps matches TRBD1 (6 bases). Trimming pared 4 bases from V and 0 bases from J, leaving 7 bases between. This CDR3 region has 13 residues. Germline-derived CDR1 and CDR2 are MNHEY and SMNVEV (reference sequence). CDR3 loop: CASSWDTSYEQYF. CDR3 in DNA: TGTGCCAGCAGTTGGGACACCTCCTACGAGCAGTACTTC.

V usage is TRBV30 and J usage is TRBJ1-4, with D unresolved. Germline V gives CDR1 GTSNPN, CDR2 SVGIG (reference sequence). The CDR3 totals 15 residues. Trimming pared 2 bases from V and 0 bases from J, leaving 10 bases between. DNA for the CDR3: TGTGCCTGGAGTCCTAACACCTCAACTAATGAAAAACTGTTTTTT. Protein: CAWSPNTSTNEKLFF.

There are a few counts of this clone. The chain has TRBV5-6 and TRBJ2-7, with 7 nucleotides matching TRBD1. Germline V gives CDR1 SGHDT, CDR2 YYEEEE. Trimming cost V 4 bases and J 2 bases; bases outside gene matches: 9. The CDR3 is 15 residues long. This CDR3 is CASSPDTGTAYEQYF. As DNA, the CDR3 is TGTGCCAGCAGCCCCGATACTGGGACAGCCTACGAGCAGTACTTC.

Concerning this clone itself: This likely came from a read error, as a far larger clone is one base away. The chain couples TRBV6-1 to TRBJ2-2; D gene uncertain. Between the trimmed V and J ends, which lost 3 bases and 3 bases, there was a span of 5 bases. Per germline, CDR1 MNHNS and CDR2 SASEGT. The CDR3 extends over 13 amino acids. The CDR3 is CASSDSDTGELFF. The CDR3 nucleotides read TGTGCCAGCAGTGACTCGGACACCGGGGAGCTGTTTTTT.

This rearrangement joins TRBV4-1 to TRBJ2-7; the D gene is possibly TRBD2 (5 bases). Trimming took off 0 bases at V and 5 bases at J, with 8 bases between the two ends. Germline lookup yields CDR1 MGHRA and CDR2 YSYEKL. The CDR3 is 13 residues long. CDR3 sequence: CASSQDEGNEQYF. CDR3 coding DNA: TGCGCCAGCAGCCAAGATGAGGGAAACGAGCAGTACTTC.

This chain links TRBV7-3 with TRBJ2-7; the D gene is possibly TRBD1 (6 bases). Germline loops: CDR1 SGHTA, CDR2 FQGTGA. There are 13 residues in the CDR3. With 4 bases removed from V and 3 bases from J, the gap between germline ends came to 10 bases. The CDR3 region is CASSSQGGYEQYF. The CDR3 nucleotides read TGTGCCAGCAGCTCCCAAGGGGGCTACGAGCAGTACTTC.

This clone was recorded a few times. The chain recombines TRBV19 with TRBJ2-7, with unresolved D. Trimming shortened V by 3 bases and J by 3 bases, and 12 bases separated the two germline ends. There are 14 residues in the CDR3. Germline CDR1 reads LNHDA; CDR2 reads SQIVND (reference sequence). CDR3 nucleotides: TGTGCCAGTAGTATTCGGACCCTCGACTACGAGCAGTACTTC. It codes for CASSIRTLDYEQYF.

V usage is TRBV2 and J usage is TRBJ1-1; D is unresolved. This CDR3 has 13 amino acids. The V gene's germline CDR1 is SNHLY and CDR2 FYNNEI. With 4 bases removed from V and 1 base from J, the gap between germline ends came to 7 bases. CDR3 sequence: CASSVWGNTEAFF. The CDR3 DNA is TGTGCCAGCAGTGTGTGGGGGAACACTGAAGCTTTCTTT.